The T cell receptor beta chain under discussion was sequenced for a study of blood T cell repertoires in COVID-19. With 5 bases removed from V and 5 bases from J, the gap between germline ends came to 21 bases. Per germline, CDR1 SGDLS and CDR2 YYNGEE. The CDR3 has 16 residues. Repertoires were generated with immunoSEQ multiplex PCR, while TCRdb's copy carries only in-frame clones and drops some. The table has more than 90,000 clones, 75% to 90% seen once. The chain is built from TRBV9 and TRBJ2-3; TRBD2 might be the D (6 bases). Sample: peripheral blood. This TCR derives from a woman between 65 and 79 years old with acute or convalescent COVID-19. This chain's CDR3 is CASSLEEGSFGDTQYF. CDR3 nucleotides: TGTGCCAGCAGTCTGGAGGAGGGGTCCTTCGGAGATACGCAGTATTTT.